The 8 T cell receptor beta chains below come from one sample, sequenced in a study of control samples from healthy donors and cancer patients. The data were produced by immunoSEQ multiplex PCR, yet TCRdb's version contains in-frame clones alone and is incomplete. The sample lists roughly 140,000 clones; over 90% were seen once. Sequencing input: blood. The receptor set was obtained from a man in his fifties in good health.

The rearrangement uses TRBV18 and TRBJ2-7; no firm D call. Per the germline V gene, CDR1 is KGHSH and CDR2 is LQKENI. The CDR3 spans 13 residues. Deletions cut 3 bases from V and 2 bases from J, with 8 bases between. This chain's CDR3 is CASSPVATYEQYF. For the CDR3, the DNA is TGTGCCAGCTCACCGGTTGCTACCTACGAGCAGTACTTC.

V is TRBV3-1 (or the pseudogene TRBV3-2) and J is TRBJ2-3; D is uncertain. The CDR3 is 14 residues long. Per germline, CDR1 LGHDT and CDR2 YNNKEL (reference sequence). The ends were cut back, 0 bases at V and 2 bases at J, with 6 bases in the middle. The CDR3 DNA sequence: TGTGCCAGCAGCCAAGAAGTCAACACAGATACGCAGTATTTT. Encoded protein: CASSQEVNTDTQYF.

CDR3 amino acids: CASSGPYGQGAEAFF. CDR3 in DNA: TGTGCCAGCAGCGGCCCTTATGGACAGGGGGCCGAAGCTTTCTTT. V is TRBV28 and J is TRBJ1-1; 11 bases fit TRBD1. Looked up from germline, CDR1 is MDHEN and CDR2 is SYDVKM. V gave up 6 bases and J gave up 8 bases; unmatched junction bases: 11. CDR3 size: 15 residues. The complete variable domain, with remaining parts taken from reference TRBV28 and TRBJ1-1, reads DVKVTQSSRYLVKRTGEKVFLECVQDMDHENMFWYRQDPGLGLRLIYFSYDVKMKEKGDIPEGYSVSREKKERFSLILESASTNQTSMYLCASSGPYGQGAEAFFGQGTRLTVV.

This clone occurred once. This chain connects TRBV29-1 to TRBJ1-2; D is undetermined. V lost 6 bases to trimming and J lost 5 bases, with 10 bases between them. CDR1 is SQVTM and CDR2 is ANQGSEA in the germline V gene. The CDR3 spans 11 residues. The DNA of the CDR3 is TGCAGCGTCCGAACAGCTTATGGCTACACCTTC. This encodes CSVRTAYGYTF.

This clone showed up just once. CDR3 sequence: CASSQQSPTEAFF. The DNA for the CDR3 is TGTGCCAGCAGCCAACAGAGTCCTACTGAAGCTTTCTTT. The chain links TRBV3-1 (or the pseudogene TRBV3-2) to TRBJ1-1; no clear D. V was trimmed by 2 bases and J by 5 bases, leaving 9 bases between them. The CDR3 runs 13 residues. Germline V lookup: CDR1 LGHDT, CDR2 YNNKEL (reference sequence).

V gene TRBV14 combines with J gene TRBJ1-4; 11 bases agree with TRBD1. Unmatched junction bases numbered 11, after V lost 3 bases and J lost 8 bases. The CDR3 has 17 amino acids. Germline CDR1 and CDR2: SGHDN and FVKESK. The CDR3 DNA sequence: TGTGCCAGCAGCCACGGACAGGGGGCGCGGATGAGCGAAAAACTGTTTTTT. Translation: CASSHGQGARMSEKLFF.

This chain joins TRBV10-3 and TRBJ1-6; TRBD1 is a possible D gene (5 bases). V lost 6 bases to trimming and J lost 6 bases, with 12 bases between them. The CDR3 totals 14 residues. Germline V gene data show CDR1 as ENHRY and CDR2 as SYGVKD. The CDR3 bases are TGTGCCATCAGCGCGGGGGACCGTAATTCACCCCTCCACTTT. It yields the protein CAISAGDRNSPLHF.

This clone occurred once. This chain links TRBV3-1 (or the pseudogene TRBV3-2) with TRBJ2-7; D gene ambiguous. The CDR3 contains 13 residues. Germline V gene lookup returns CDR1 LGHDT and CDR2 YNNKEL (reference sequence). Trimming removed 3 bases from V and 4 bases from J, with 10 bases in between. In DNA, the CDR3 is TGTGCCAGCAGCCACTCCAAAGGGTACGAGCAGTACTTC. It is translated as CASSHSKGYEQYF.